The TCR beta chain under discussion was sequenced for a study of cytomegalovirus exposure and HLA in healthy donors. Looking at the study overall: Around 89 million unique TCRs from HLA-typed donors made up an early data release.

The CDR3 covers 13 residues. With 6 bases removed from V and 6 bases from J, the gap between germline ends came to 12 bases. The V gene's germline CDR1 is MDHEN and CDR2 SYDVKM. In regard to this clone: Its antigen is not known.

It was with 60 Vbeta and 13 Jbeta primers that the PCR ran. Only in-frame clones appear in the TCRdb table, and some are missing; sequencing was by immunoSEQ multiplex PCR. The data contain around 160,000 clones, 79% of them seen just once; the ten biggest clones take up 6.7%. Whole-study findings and limits: CMV serostatus alone was available as immune exposure information. The classifier was said to identify cytomegalovirus status with high specificity and sensitivity. An analysis done earlier found most TCR beta V segments productive about 87% or about 30% of the time.

This chain uses TRBV28 with TRBJ1-5; D unresolved. The clonotype was recovered from a woman aged 40-49 years in good health and CMV-seropositive. Sample: PBMCs. In DNA form, the CDR3 reads TGTGCCAGCAGCCCTGAGAGGTTTCAGCCCCAGCATTTT. Its translation is CASSPERFQPQHF.